The TCR beta chain under discussion was sequenced for a study of post-analysis software for immune sequencing data. Whole-study findings and limits: Patients carried roughly 5 TRBV segments more frequently than controls did, and TRBV5-6, TRBV5-1 and TRBV20-1 were among them. Under the F measure, samples that were prepared in one batch clustered strongly together. The normalized Chao1 diversity of multiple sclerosis patients was significantly lower than that of controls.

After removal of 5 bases from V and 5 bases from J, the junction contained 9 bases not matched to a gene. CDR3 size: 15 residues. In germline, CDR1 is SGHTA, CDR2 FQGNSA. The TCR beta cDNA libraries contained unique molecular identifiers. With about 0.9 to 11 million T cells as the source, a few hundred thousand cDNA molecules resulted. TCRdb processed the PCR reads anew with MiXCR; each CDR3 protein has one entry. The sample holds some 160,000 distinct CDR3 sequences; roughly 35% are singletons and the top ten take 25% to 35%. This clonotype was observed a handful of times. Its cognate antigen is unknown.

This specimen was blood, taken after autologous hematopoietic stem cell transplantation. The TCR originated in a girl aged 10 to 17 with multiple sclerosis. The chain joins TRBV7-2 to TRBJ2-5, with TRBD1 matching over 9 bases. The CDR3 DNA sequence: TGTGCCAGCAGCCGGGCTCCTACAGGGGGCGAGACCCAGTACTTC. It specifies CASSRAPTGGETQYF.